The 5 T cell receptor beta chains presented below share a single source sample, sequenced in a study of Tregs in tolerant kidney transplant recipients. For these TCRs, the target antigens are not known. FACS sorting followed an approximately 6-day coculture of CFSE-labeled recipient PBMCs with irradiated graft donor PBMCs. Data came from immunoSEQ multiplex PCR; TCRdb stores just in-frame clones and leaves some out. The repertoire has 15,000 to 17,000 clones, approximately 55% of them found once; the top ten carry about 3.3%. The specimen comprised CD4+ T cells from blood cultured with allogeneic cells, sampled before the transplant. The receptors derive from a human patient who received a combined kidney and bone marrow transplant.

The chain couples TRBV11-2 to TRBJ2-3; D might be TRBD1 (5 bases). This CDR3 region has 14 residues. V was pared by 1 base and J by 3 bases, with 8 bases between. The germline V gene encodes CDR1 SGHAT and CDR2 FQNNGV. This CDR3 reads CASSLVRVTDTQYF. CDR3 DNA: TGTGCCAGCAGCTTAGTCAGGGTGACAGATACGCAGTATTTT.

This sequence joins TRBV12-5 and TRBJ1-2; 7 bases are shared with TRBD1. The CDR3 totals 15 residues. The V and J ends lost 5 bases and 5 bases, in that order; junction bases with no gene match: 11. Per the germline V gene, CDR1 is LGHNT and CDR2 is FRNRAP. The CDR3 DNA sequence: TGTGCTAGTGGTCCACGTCTGCAGGGGGGTTATGGCTACACCTTC. This sequence encodes CASGPRLQGGYGYTF.

The chain couples TRBV9 to TRBJ2-7; D uncertain. There are 12 residues in the CDR3. The germline gives CDR1 SGDLS, CDR2 YYNGEE. With 1 base removed from V and 6 bases from J, the gap between germline ends came to 8 bases. CDR3 in amino acids: CASSVPPGEQYF. For the CDR3, the DNA is TGTGCCAGCAGCGTACCACCCGGCGAGCAGTACTTC.

In its sample, this clone was seen once. This rearrangement joins TRBV9 to TRBJ2-5, with D tentatively TRBD2 (5 bases). The V gene's germline CDR1 is SGDLS and CDR2 YYNGEE. V shed 2 bases and J shed 1 base, with 12 bases lying between them. The CDR3 runs to 15 residues. The CDR3 DNA reads as TGTGCCAGCAGCGTGGGTGGAACTAGCCAAGAGACCCAGTACTTC. It encodes CASSVGGTSQETQYF.

This clone was observed a handful of times. The chain combines TRBV20-1 with TRBJ1-1, with a possible D match to TRBD1 (5 bases). Trimming removed 5 bases at V and 6 bases at J, with 10 bases between. This CDR3 is built from 11 residues. The germline gives CDR1 DFQATT, CDR2 SNEGSKA (reference sequence). The CDR3 loop is CSALRVPEAFF. In DNA form, the CDR3 reads TGCAGTGCTCTCAGGGTACCTGAAGCTTTCTTT.